A single sample gave rise to the 23 T cell receptor beta chains below, sequenced in a study of regulatory T cells in long-lasting Graves disease. As for time point: newly diagnosed GD, antithyroid drugs for less than 3 months. The TCR library was made from RNA extracted from PBMCs. Through Arm-PCR of CDR3 regions and iRepertoire HTBI primers, TCR beta libraries were built. A single record per CDR3 protein comes from TCRdb applying MiXCR to the multiplex PCR reads. The profile shows some 400,000 distinct CDR3 sequences, 14% to 15% of them singletons. These same data were also listed under a study on T cells in Graves' hyperthyroidism and ophthalmopathy.

This material consisted of peripheral blood mononuclear cells (PBMCs), taken at new diagnosis, from a patient treated with antithyroid drugs. These receptors originate from a woman under 40 with Graves disease.

This clonotype was counted many times. The rearrangement links TRBV11-2 to TRBJ2-1; 10 positions match TRBD2. V trimming: 5 bases; J trimming: 2 bases; junction bases outside the gene matches: 18. Germline loops: CDR1 SGHAT, CDR2 FQNNGV. The CDR3 has 20 residues. The CDR3 DNA is TGTGCCAGCAGCGTTCTAGCGGGAGCCACCTACGGGATGACCTACAATGAGCAGTTCTTC. It specifies CASSVLAGATYGMTYNEQFF.

The chain has TRBV4-1 and TRBJ2-1; D is undetermined. Germline CDR1 MGHRA, CDR2 YSYEKL. The CDR3 is made up of 14 amino acids. Trimming shortened V by 2 bases and J by 0 bases, and 5 bases separated the two germline ends. CDR3 loop: CASSQYASYNEQFF. The CDR3 bases are TGCGCCAGCAGCCAATATGCCTCCTACAATGAGCAGTTCTTC.

In its sample, this clonotype was seen many times. The chain combines TRBV2 with TRBJ1-1; TRBD1 is a possible D gene (5 bases). Trimming pared 0 bases from V and 5 bases from J, leaving 10 bases between. This CDR3 contains 14 residues. The germline V gene has CDR1 SNHLY and CDR2 FYNNEI. The CDR3 here is CASSEARGNTEAFF. Here the CDR3 DNA reads TGTGCCAGCAGTGAAGCCCGGGGGAATACTGAAGCTTTCTTT. The whole variable domain, filled in from reference TRBV2 and TRBJ1-1, reads EPEVTQTPSHQVTQMGQEVILRCVPISNHLYFYWYRQILGQKVEFLVSFYNNEISEKSEIFDDQFSVERPDGSNFTLKIRSTKLEDSAMYFCASSEARGNTEAFFGQGTRLTVV.

This clonotype was seen many times. J is TRBJ2-1 and V is TRBV7-8; TRBD1 matches 7 bases. With 1 base clipped from V and 5 bases from J, the junction kept 2 bases outside the gene matches. The CDR3 extends over 14 amino acids. Germline V gives CDR1 SGHVS, CDR2 FQNEAQ. The CDR3 DNA reads as TGTGCCAGCAGCTTAGTACAGGGGAACAATGAGCAGTTCTTC. This gives the protein CASSLVQGNNEQFF.

On this clonotype itself: A much larger clone sits a single nucleotide away, making a read error possible. The chain recombines TRBV12-3 or TRBV12-4 with TRBJ2-2; D gene unclear. This CDR3 spans 13 amino acids. In DNA, the CDR3 is TGTACCAGCAGTTTACTCCTATTCGGGGAGCTGTTTTTT. Protein product: CTSSLLLFGELFF.

This clonotype was found a few times. The J gene is TRBJ2-1, the V gene TRBV5-1; D is possibly TRBD1 or TRBD2 (5 bases each). Germline V gene lookup returns CDR1 SGHRS and CDR2 YFSETQ. V lost 4 bases to trimming and J lost 7 bases, with 33 bases between them. CDR3 length equals 20 residues. The CDR3 is CASSASRDPQDPNGINEQFF. CDR3 coding DNA: TGCGCCAGCAGCGCAAGCCGGGACCCCCAAGACCCCAACGGAATTAATGAGCAGTTCTTC.

This clonotype was observed a handful of times. V is TRBV15 and J is TRBJ1-3, with 7 bases fitting TRBD1. The germline CDR1 and CDR2 sequences are LNHNV and YYDKDF (reference sequence). With 0 bases clipped from V and 0 bases from J, the junction kept 5 bases outside the gene matches. The CDR3 is 17 residues long. CDR3 nucleotides: TGTGCCACCAGCAGAGATCCTGGGACAGCCTCTGGAAACACCATATATTTT. This codes for CATSRDPGTASGNTIYF.

This clonotype was recorded at least ten times. The rearrangement links TRBV5-1 to TRBJ1-1; D perhaps matches TRBD1 (5 bases). The V gene lost 1 base and the J gene lost 1 base, with 11 bases spanning the gap. Looked up from germline, CDR1 is SGHRS and CDR2 is YFSETQ. The CDR3 has 15 amino acids. Written as DNA, the CDR3 is TGCGCCAGCAGCTTGTATGGGGCTGAGAACACTGAAGCTTTCTTT. It translates to CASSLYGAENTEAFF.

The genes are TRBV11-3 and TRBJ1-2, with D possibly TRBD1 on 6 matching bases. CDR1 is SGHNT and CDR2 is YENEEA in the germline V gene. Trimming pared 4 bases from V and 8 bases from J, leaving 17 bases between. This CDR3 contains 14 residues. The CDR3: CASSSDGGLGGYTF. The CDR3 region has the DNA TGTGCCAGCAGCTCAGATGGGGGGCTCGGCGGCTACACCTTC.

This clonotype was observed a few times. The chain carries TRBV27 and TRBJ2-7; 7 nucleotides agree with TRBD2. This CDR3 has 16 amino acids. V lost 0 bases and J lost 3; bases outside the gene matches: 8. The germline gives CDR1 MNHEY, CDR2 SMNVEV (reference sequence). The chain's CDR3 is CASSLSPGSGVYEQYF. CDR3 in DNA: TGTGCCAGCAGTTTATCCCCTGGAAGCGGGGTCTACGAGCAGTACTTC.

This clonotype was counted a few times. This sequence joins TRBV20-1 and TRBJ1-6, with TRBD1 matching 7 bases. There are 14 residues in the CDR3. Germline-derived CDR1 and CDR2 are DFQATT and SNEGSKA (reference sequence). V lost 6 bases and J lost 7; bases outside the gene matches: 9. CDR3 sequence: CSARLQGWNSPLHF. CDR3 sequence (DNA): TGCAGTGCCCGACTACAGGGGTGGAATTCACCCCTCCACTTT.

At least ten counts were recorded for this clonotype. The chain is built from TRBV12-3 or TRBV12-4 and TRBJ2-4; D may be TRBD2 (5 bases). The V end was cut by 4 bases, the J end by 0 bases, with 7 bases between. CDR3 length: 14 amino acids. The CDR3 DNA reads TGTGCCAGCAGTTATGAGGGAGCCAAAAACATTCAGTACTTC. It translates to CASSYEGAKNIQYF.

This clonotype was recorded at least ten times. The rearrangement joins TRBV30 to TRBJ1-5; D is undetermined. CDR1 and CDR2 from the germline V gene are GTSNPN and SVGIG (reference sequence). The CDR3 sequence is 12 residues long. V shed 1 base and J shed 2 bases, with 3 bases lying between them. As DNA, the CDR3 is TGTGCCTGGAGTGACGGCAATCAGCCCCAGCATTTT. It specifies CAWSDGNQPQHF.

This clonotype came up a few times. V usage is TRBV2 and J usage is TRBJ2-1; TRBD2 aligns across 9 bases. The junction had 15 bases not matched to a gene; V was cut back by 7 bases and J by 8 bases. The germline V gene encodes CDR1 SNHLY and CDR2 FYNNEI. The CDR3 length is 16 residues. Here the CDR3 DNA reads TGTGCCAGCACTTCCCAACTGGCTAGCGGGATTCATGAGCAGTTCTTC. Translated: CASTSQLASGIHEQFF.

This clonotype has at least ten counts. The rearrangement joins TRBV7-9 to TRBJ1-1; D is unclear. V lost 5 bases and J 3 bases, leaving 7 bases between the germline ends. CDR3 size: 12 residues. Per the germline V gene, CDR1 is SEHNR and CDR2 is FQNEAQ (reference sequence). CDR3 nucleotides: TGTGCCAGCAGCGGATCCTACACTGAAGCTTTCTTT. This codes for CASSGSYTEAFF.

The sample holds many counts of this clonotype. V usage is TRBV6-1 and J usage is TRBJ2-7; perhaps TRBD2 as D (5 bases). Germline lookup yields CDR1 MNHNS and CDR2 SASEGT. Between the trimmed V and J ends, which lost 0 bases and 3 bases, there was a span of 12 bases. This CDR3 spans 15 amino acids. Written as DNA, the CDR3 is TGTGCCAGCAGTGAAGCCCAGCGGAGCCTCTACGAGCAGTACTTC. This codes for CASSEAQRSLYEQYF.

This clonotype was seen many times. The chain has TRBV13 and TRBJ2-1; D is perhaps TRBD2 (5 bases). The germline gives CDR1 PRHDT, CDR2 FYEKMQ (reference sequence). This CDR3 has 14 amino acids. V was pared by 2 bases and J by 7 bases, with 12 bases between. CDR3: CASSLNSGRNEQFF. CDR3 DNA sequence: TGTGCCAGCAGCTTAAACAGTGGGAGAAATGAGCAGTTCTTC. Full variable domain (missing parts from reference TRBV13 and TRBJ2-1): AAGVIQSPRHLIKEKRETATLKCYPIPRHDTVYWYQQGPGQDPQFLISFYEKMQSDKGSIPDRFSAQQFSDYHSELNMSSLELGDSALYFCASSLNSGRNEQFFGPGTRLTVL.

The chain carries TRBV5-1 and TRBJ2-6; D perhaps matches TRBD1 (5 bases). The CDR3 length is 15 residues. V lost 3 bases and J 2 bases, leaving 9 bases between the germline ends. Germline CDR1 and CDR2: SGHRS and YFSETQ. The CDR3 sequence: CASSSDRTGANVLTF. CDR3 DNA: TGCGCCAGCAGCTCAGACAGAACTGGGGCCAACGTCCTGACTTTC.

Concerning this clonotype itself: This clone may be a read error of a much larger clone one base away. The gene calls are TRBV12-3 or TRBV12-4 and TRBJ2-3, with 12 bases that match TRBD2. The CDR3 sequence is 17 residues long. The CDR3 loop is CASSLDSLAGGSDTQCF. The CDR3 DNA is TGTGCCAGCAGTTTAGATAGCCTAGCGGGGGGGTCAGATACGCAGTGTTTT.

CDR3: CASSYRGPRSGANVLTF. The DNA of the CDR3 is TGTGCCAGCAGTTACCGCGGACCGCGCTCTGGGGCCAACGTCCTGACTTTC. V usage is TRBV6-2 or TRBV6-3 and J usage is TRBJ2-6; D unclear. CDR1 and CDR2 (germline): MNHEY, SVGEGT. The CDR3 totals 17 residues. V shed 2 bases and J shed 0 bases, with 11 bases lying between them.

This clonotype came up many times. This sequence joins TRBV18 and TRBJ1-1; D may be TRBD1 (6 bases). V gave up 3 bases and J gave up 4 bases, with 9 bases separating them. Germline-derived CDR1 and CDR2 are KGHSH and LQKENI. The length of the CDR3 is 13 residues. For the CDR3, the DNA is TGTGCCAGCTCACCTACAGGGTTCACTGAAGCTTTCTTT. Its translation: CASSPTGFTEAFF. The full variable domain, with the rest looked up from reference TRBV18 and TRBJ1-1, is NAGVMQNPRHLVRRRGQEARLRCSPMKGHSHVYWYRQLPEEGLKFMVYLQKENIIDESGMPKERFSAEFPKEGPSILRIQQVVRGDSAAYFCASSPTGFTEAFFGQGTRLTVV.

This clonotype was seen ten or more times. The chain carries TRBV29-1 and TRBJ2-5; D gene ambiguous. The germline V and J ends were trimmed by 3 bases and 4 bases, with 12 bases remaining between them. Germline V gives CDR1 SQVTM, CDR2 ANQGSEA. This CDR3 is built from 13 residues. The CDR3 region is CSVEGLVRETQYF. The DNA for the CDR3 is TGCAGCGTTGAGGGTCTAGTAAGAGAGACCCAGTACTTC.

This clonotype has a count of ten or more. This rearrangement joins TRBV15 to TRBJ2-1; TRBD2 agrees at 12 bases. From germline, CDR1 is LNHNV and CDR2 YYDKDF (reference sequence). V trimming: 8 bases; J trimming: 5 bases; junction bases outside the gene matches: 1. The CDR3 has 13 residues. The CDR3 loop is CATGTSGHNEQFF. In DNA, the CDR3 is TGTGCCACCGGGACTAGCGGGCACAATGAGCAGTTCTTC.